This T cell receptor (beta chain) was observed in a study of blood T cell repertoires in COVID-19. Study in general: Samples came from the United States, Italy and Spain, spanning acute and convalescent COVID-19. PBMCs, B-cell-depleted T cells, or T cells were the source of the cDNA or gDNA that made up the material.

The trim removed 2 bases at V and 6 bases at J, leaving 8 bases unmatched. Germline V CDR1 and CDR2: KGHSH, LQKENI. The CDR3 is 16 amino acids. As originally analysed: Amplification from reference gene primers served as the basis for estimated nucleated cell counts. The repertoire was sequenced with immunoSEQ multiplex PCR; TCRdb's copy has only in-frame clones and lacks some. V, J and clone size were drawn from that table, and D and trimming were deduced from the DNA. The sample lists more than 95,000 clones, roughly 90% occurring once. Specimen: peripheral blood. This chain joins TRBV18 and TRBJ1-5, with 9 bases identical to TRBD1. The TCR was taken from a woman aged 80 or over with acute or convalescent COVID-19. The CDR3 sequence: CASSPAGTGFLQPQHF. Written as DNA, the CDR3 is TGTGCCAGCTCACCAGCGGGGACAGGGTTTCTTCAGCCCCAGCATTTT.